This T cell receptor beta chain comes out of a study of blood T cell repertoires in COVID-19. Looking at the study overall: Acute and convalescent COVID-19 samples came from the United States, Italy and Spain.

The CDR3 runs to 11 residues. Deletions cut 9 bases from V and 1 base from J, with 6 bases between. The germline V gene encodes CDR1 MNHEY and CDR2 SVGAGI. Original handling: Reference gene primer amplification gave estimated nucleated cell counts. TCRdb keeps only in-frame clones here, not all; method: immunoSEQ multiplex PCR. That table gives V, J and clone size, and the DNA gave D and trimming. The sample consists of fewer than 300,000 clones, around 84% of them appearing once. Participant age was roughly 18 to 90 years, and participants resided in fewer than 30 US areas. Clinical history reported by participants formed the basis on which cohorts were assigned. About this clone itself: Other DNA sequences in the sample encode the same CDR3.

The sample taken for sequencing was PBMCs or T cells enriched from blood (not recorded which). This chain links TRBV6-5 with TRBJ1-2, with D perhaps TRBD1 (5 bases). This TCR came from a man younger than 35 who had recovered from COVID-19. The CDR3 reads CASQGNYGYTF. As DNA, the CDR3 is TGTGCCAGTCAGGGTAACTATGGCTACACCTTC.